The clone carrying this T cell receptor (beta chain) has just a few counts. Germline trimming cut 3 bases from V and 10 bases from J; bases unmatched to any gene: 18. The germline V gene has CDR1 SGHRS and CDR2 YFSETQ. The CDR3 covers 17 residues. The protocol was immunoSEQ multiplex PCR, while the TCRdb copy is restricted to in-frame clones and leaves out a portion. The sample carries around 300,000 clones, about 80% recorded once. The data were obtained in a study of cytotoxic CD8 clonotypes in ibrutinib-treated CLL. This chain links TRBV5-1 with TRBJ2-4, with TRBD1 identical over 8 bases. The receptor's source is a human donor with chronic lymphocytic leukemia. The material sequenced was PBMCs, taken before ibrutinib treatment. The CDR3: CASSSTGVPPADKIQYF. For the CDR3, the DNA is TGCGCCAGCAGCTCGACAGGGGTGCCACCGGCGGACAAAATTCAGTACTTC.